Below are 26 T cell receptor beta chains sequenced from a single sample in a study of shared clonotypes between healthy human individuals. Method: immunoSEQ multiplex PCR; TCRdb's copy keeps in-frame clones and lacks some. The table has roughly 2,500,000 clones, over 85% seen once. Sample: naive CD4+ T cells from PBMCs. Subset noted: CD45RA+ positively selected. The receptors stem from a man between 18 and 35 years old in good health. Some clones in this sample may be carry-over from other donors' samples.

This chain links TRBV19 with TRBJ1-1; D is undetermined. Germline V gene lookup returns CDR1 LNHDA and CDR2 SQIVND (reference sequence). This CDR3 is built from 15 residues. Trimming shortened V by 10 bases and J by 4 bases, and 22 bases separated the two germline ends. The CDR3 reads CATQQGFEVGTEAFF. The CDR3 region has the DNA TGTGCCACCCAACAAGGGTTCGAGGTCGGCACTGAAGCTTTCTTT. The variable domain in full, completed from reference TRBV19 and TRBJ1-1, reads DGGITQSPKYLFRKEGQNVTLSCEQNLNHDAMYWYRQDPGQGLRLIYYSQIVNDFQKGDIAEGYSVSREKKESFPLTVTSAQKNPTAFYLCATQQGFEVGTEAFFGQGTRLTVV.

This sequence joins TRBV5-1 and TRBJ2-3, with D possibly TRBD1 on 5 matching bases. V lost 4 bases and J 0 bases, leaving 15 bases between the germline ends. Germline CDR1 and CDR2: SGHRS and YFSETQ. This CDR3 contains 16 residues. The CDR3 nucleotides are TGCGCCAGCAGCCTGAGACAGACCAGTAGCACAGATACGCAGTATTTT. It yields the protein CASSLRQTSSTDTQYF.

This chain joins TRBV11-2 and TRBJ1-5; 7 bases match TRBD1. Germline V gene lookup returns CDR1 SGHAT and CDR2 FQNNGV. CDR3 size: 14 residues. J was trimmed by 5 bases and V by 0 bases; bases with no gene match: 1. The CDR3: CASSLERGHQPQHF. The CDR3 bases are TGTGCCAGCAGCTTAGAGAGGGGGCATCAGCCCCAGCATTTT.

The rearrangement links TRBV11-2 to TRBJ2-7, with 8 bases aligning to TRBD2. This CDR3 spans 15 amino acids. In germline, CDR1 is SGHAT, CDR2 FQNNGV. J was trimmed by 2 bases and V by 1 base; bases with no gene match: 4. CDR3 sequence reads: CASSLAAGETYEQYF. CDR3 nucleotides: TGTGCCAGCAGCTTAGCAGCGGGAGAGACCTACGAGCAGTACTTC.

The chain couples TRBV21-1 to TRBJ1-2; the D call in the table, TRBD1, was not verified against the DNA. TRBV21-1 is tagged as a pseudogene. The CDR3 runs to 15 residues. The CDR3 DNA reads TGTGCCAGCAGCAAAGTAACCGGGACAGGGGTCGGCTACACCTTC. As protein: CASSKVTGTGVGYTF.

The chain employs TRBV7-3 and TRBJ2-7, with 7 nucleotides matching TRBD1. This CDR3 spans 13 amino acids. Per germline, CDR1 SGHTA and CDR2 FQGTGA. J gave up 3 bases and V 2 bases, and 1 base lay outside the gene matches. The CDR3 loop is CASSLWDSYEQYF. CDR3 coding DNA: TGTGCCAGCAGCTTATGGGACAGCTACGAGCAGTACTTC.

This clone was observed a single time. This chain connects TRBV7-2 to TRBJ2-5; perhaps TRBD1 as D (6 bases). This CDR3 has 16 amino acids. Germline assignment: CDR1 SGHTA and CDR2 FQGNSA. V was shortened by 5 bases and J by 5 bases, with 21 bases between the two germline ends. The CDR3 nucleotides read TGTGCCAGCAGCCTAAGGCCAGGGCAGGGGAGCGAGACCCAGTACTTC. Translating gives CASSLRPGQGSETQYF.

V usage is TRBV7-2 and J usage is TRBJ1-2, with D perhaps matching TRBD1 (5 bases). Germline-derived CDR1 and CDR2 are SGHTA and FQGNSA. V gave up 1 base and J gave up 4 bases, with 25 bases separating them. This CDR3 has 19 residues. The CDR3 region is CASSLGFRRVASGVYGYTF. CDR3 nucleotides: TGTGCCAGCAGCTTAGGGTTTCGCAGGGTCGCTTCCGGGGTCTATGGCTACACCTTC.

The J gene is TRBJ2-4, the V gene TRBV7-2; the D is unclear. CDR3 size: 13 residues. V lost 5 bases, J lost 6 bases, and 11 bases lay in between. Germline V lookup: CDR1 SGHTA, CDR2 FQGNSA. The CDR3: CASSPPPLNIQYF. The CDR3 DNA reads TGTGCCAGCAGCCCCCCGCCCCTAAACATTCAGTACTTC.

The chain recombines TRBV27 with TRBJ2-1; weak D call: TRBD1 (6 bases). This CDR3 is 17 amino acids long. Germline-derived CDR1 and CDR2 are MNHEY and SMNVEV (reference sequence). V gave up 5 bases and J gave up 0 bases, with 17 bases separating them. The CDR3 protein is CASSPPRGWSSYNEQFF. CDR3 in DNA: TGTGCCAGCAGTCCCCCCAGGGGCTGGAGCTCCTACAATGAGCAGTTCTTC.

Written as DNA, the CDR3 is TGTGCCAGCAGCTGGGGGTTCGACTACGAGCAGTACTTC. This translates into CASSWGFDYEQYF. The chain has TRBV5-5 and TRBJ2-7, with D perhaps matching TRBD1 or TRBD2 (5 bases each). V dropped 3 bases and J dropped 3 bases, with 10 bases sitting between them. From germline, CDR1 is SGHKS and CDR2 YYEKEE (reference sequence). The CDR3 loop spans 13 amino acids.

This clone was seen only once. The chain employs TRBV5-4 and TRBJ2-7; D is uncertain. The CDR3 has 12 residues. CDR1 is SGHNT, CDR2 YYREEE, per germline (reference sequence). The ends were cut back, 4 bases at V and 3 bases at J, with 8 bases in the middle. The CDR3 reads CASSDGFYEQYF. Here the CDR3 DNA reads TGTGCCAGCAGCGATGGATTCTACGAGCAGTACTTC.

The gene calls are TRBV16 and TRBJ2-7; D remains ambiguous. Germline values: CDR1 KGHSY, CDR2 FQNENV. V gave up 4 bases and J gave up 4 bases, with 11 bases separating them. The CDR3 extends over 13 amino acids. CDR3 protein: CASSRPSRYEQYF. CDR3 coding DNA: TGTGCCAGCAGCCGCCCTAGTAGGTACGAGCAGTACTTC.

V is TRBV28 and J is TRBJ2-7, with 15 bases lining up with TRBD2. The CDR3 extends over 15 amino acids. Germline V gives CDR1 MDHEN, CDR2 SYDVKM. The J segment lost 7 bases and the V segment lost 6 bases, leaving 7 bases of the junction unmatched. The CDR3 DNA reads TGTGCCAGCAGCGGACTAGCGGGAGGGCCGTTGGAGCAGTACTTC. Translation gives CASSGLAGGPLEQYF.

This chain joins TRBV15 and TRBJ2-2; D is possibly TRBD1 or TRBD2 (5 bases each). Germline CDR1 LNHNV, CDR2 YYDKDF (reference sequence). The ends were cut back, 0 bases at V and 4 bases at J, with 12 bases in the middle. The CDR3 covers 16 residues. This CDR3 is CATSRDRAGSTGELFF. DNA of the CDR3: TGTGCCACCAGCAGAGATAGGGCAGGGAGCACCGGGGAGCTGTTTTTT.

The CDR3 DNA sequence: TGCGCCAGCAGCTTGGCGCGGACGCTGGGGGACATTCAGTACTTC. Protein product: CASSLARTLGDIQYF. The V gene is TRBV5-1, the J gene TRBJ2-4; D possibly matches TRBD1 or TRBD2 (5 bases each). CDR1 is SGHRS, CDR2 YFSETQ, per germline. Trimming stripped 0 bases from V and 8 bases from J, with 15 bases between. The CDR3 extends over 15 amino acids. The complete variable domain, with remaining parts taken from reference TRBV5-1 and TRBJ2-4, reads KAGVTQTPRYLIKTRGQQVTLSCSPISGHRSVSWYQQTPGQGLQFLFEYFSETQRNKGNFPGRFSGRQFSNSRSEMNVSTLELGDSALYLCASSLARTLGDIQYFGAGTRLSVL.

The chain employs TRBV29-1 and TRBJ2-5; either TRBD1 or TRBD2 may supply D (6 bases each). Trimming shortened V by 8 bases and J by 6 bases, and 16 bases separated the two germline ends. CDR3 length: 12 amino acids. The germline CDR1 and CDR2 sequences are SQVTM and ANQGSEA. The CDR3 protein is CSSVAGGQTQYF. The CDR3 bases are TGCAGCAGCGTTGCCGGGGGCCAGACCCAGTACTTC.

The rearrangement uses TRBV10-1 and TRBJ2-7, with a possible D match to TRBD2 (6 bases). This CDR3 is 12 amino acids long. Trimming shortened V by 8 bases and J by 8 bases, and 16 bases separated the two germline ends. From germline, CDR1 is WNHNN and CDR2 SYGVQD (reference sequence). The CDR3 is CASSPARGQQYF. CDR3 bases: TGCGCCAGCTCCCCGGCGCGGGGCCAGCAGTACTTC.

The rearrangement joins TRBV7-3 to TRBJ2-1; D possibly corresponds to TRBD2 (6 bases). This CDR3 contains 21 residues. Trimming shortened V by 0 bases and J by 0 bases, and 24 bases separated the two germline ends. Germline V lookup: CDR1 SGHTA, CDR2 FQGTGA. Here the CDR3 reads CASSLTPSVLGGMSSYNEQFF. CDR3 DNA sequence: TGTGCCAGCAGCTTAACCCCGTCGGTTCTGGGGGGAATGAGCTCCTACAATGAGCAGTTCTTC.

V and J are TRBV11-2 and TRBJ1-1; D is unclear. CDR3 length equals 13 residues. CDR1 SGHAT and CDR2 FQNNGV come from the germline V gene. Trimming left V 4 bases short and J 1 base short, with 7 bases between. CDR3 residues: CASSSSSNTEAFF. CDR3 nucleotide sequence: TGTGCCAGCAGCTCGTCATCGAACACTGAAGCTTTCTTT.

This sequence joins TRBV7-9 and TRBJ2-3, with unresolved D. CDR3 size: 14 residues. Per germline, CDR1 SEHNR and CDR2 FQNEAQ (reference sequence). Trimming removed 5 bases at V and 4 bases at J, with 13 bases between. Here the CDR3 DNA reads TGTGCCAGCAGCCCCCTGTATTCCGCAGATACGCAGTATTTT. The encoded protein is CASSPLYSADTQYF.

The genes are TRBV29-1 and TRBJ2-1; D remains unclear. The V gene's germline CDR1 is SQVTM and CDR2 ANQGSEA. Trimming took off 6 bases at V and 7 bases at J, with 19 bases between the two ends. The CDR3 has 14 residues. CDR3 in DNA: TGCAGCGTCTGTCGGCGCCTTGGGGTAAATGAGCAGTTCTTC. Translating gives CSVCRRLGVNEQFF.

This clone was recorded once. The chain links TRBV19 to TRBJ1-5; 9 bases agree with TRBD1. J lost 6 bases, V lost 2 bases, and 8 bases had no gene match. Per germline, CDR1 LNHDA and CDR2 SQIVND (reference sequence). The CDR3 extends over 16 amino acids. This chain's CDR3 is CASSIIGETGGQPQHF. CDR3 coding DNA: TGTGCCAGTAGTATAATCGGGGAGACAGGGGGTCAGCCCCAGCATTTT.

The chain's CDR3 is CASSPTAGDHEQYF. CDR3 coding DNA: TGCGCCAGCAGCCCAACGGCCGGAGACCACGAGCAGTACTTC. The V gene is TRBV5-1, the J gene TRBJ2-7; D unresolved. There are 14 residues in the CDR3. Between the trimmed V and J ends, which lost 4 bases and 5 bases, there was a span of 16 bases. Germline CDR1 is SGHRS and CDR2 is YFSETQ.

The chain recombines TRBV2 with TRBJ1-1; D remains unclear. Germline CDR1 and CDR2: SNHLY and FYNNEI. The CDR3 loop spans 14 amino acids. Trimming cost V 2 bases and J 6 bases, with 13 bases left between them. The DNA of the CDR3 is TGTGCCAGCAGTGAAAATGGCCTAGGCGCTGAAGCTTTCTTT. Translation: CASSENGLGAEAFF.

This clone was seen just once. The identical CDR3 is also encoded by other nucleotide sequences in the sample. The chain uses TRBV19 and TRBJ2-5; possible D gene TRBD2, 5 bases. Germline V gene sequence: CDR1 LNHDA, CDR2 SQIVND (reference sequence). CDR3 length: 12 amino acids. V lost 5 bases to trimming and J lost 5 bases, with 9 bases between them. CDR3 loop: CASSVRGETQYF. In nucleotides, the CDR3 is TGTGCCAGTAGTGTCAGAGGGGAGACCCAGTACTTC.